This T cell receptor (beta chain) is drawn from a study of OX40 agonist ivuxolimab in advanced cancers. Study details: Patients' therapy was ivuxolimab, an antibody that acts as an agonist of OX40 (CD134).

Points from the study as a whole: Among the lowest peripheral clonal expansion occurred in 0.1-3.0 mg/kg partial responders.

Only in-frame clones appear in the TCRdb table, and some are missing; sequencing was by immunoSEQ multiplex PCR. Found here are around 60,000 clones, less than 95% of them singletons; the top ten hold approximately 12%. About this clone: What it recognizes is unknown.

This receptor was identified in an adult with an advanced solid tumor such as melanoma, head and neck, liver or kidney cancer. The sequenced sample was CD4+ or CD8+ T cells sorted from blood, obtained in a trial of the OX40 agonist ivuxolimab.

This CDR3 reads CASSLGTGGYGYTF. In nucleotides, the CDR3 is TGTGCCAGCAGCTTGGGGACAGGGGGTTATGGCTACACCTTC. The chain joins TRBV5-6 to TRBJ1-2; the match to TRBD1 covers 10 bases. V gave up 0 bases and J gave up 5 bases; unmatched junction bases: 1. The CDR3 is made up of 14 amino acids. CDR1 is SGHDT, CDR2 YYEEEE, per germline.